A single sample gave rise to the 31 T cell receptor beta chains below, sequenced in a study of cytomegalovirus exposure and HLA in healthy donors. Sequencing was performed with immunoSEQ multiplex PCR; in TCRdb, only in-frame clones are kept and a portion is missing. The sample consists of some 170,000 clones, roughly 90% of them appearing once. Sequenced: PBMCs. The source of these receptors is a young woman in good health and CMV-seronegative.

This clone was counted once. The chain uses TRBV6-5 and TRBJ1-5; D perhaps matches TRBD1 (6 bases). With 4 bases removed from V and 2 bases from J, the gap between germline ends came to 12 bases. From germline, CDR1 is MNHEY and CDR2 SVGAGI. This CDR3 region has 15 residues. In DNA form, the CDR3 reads TGTGCCAGCAGTTTGACAGGAGACGGCAATCAGCCCCAGCATTTT. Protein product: CASSLTGDGNQPQHF.

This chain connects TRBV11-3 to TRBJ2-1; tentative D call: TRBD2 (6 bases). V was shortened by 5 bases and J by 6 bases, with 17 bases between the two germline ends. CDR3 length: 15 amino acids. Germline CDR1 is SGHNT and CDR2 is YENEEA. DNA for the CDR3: TGTGCCAGCAGCGCTCTGGGGGGATTAGGCAATGAGCAGTTCTTC. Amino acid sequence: CASSALGGLGNEQFF.

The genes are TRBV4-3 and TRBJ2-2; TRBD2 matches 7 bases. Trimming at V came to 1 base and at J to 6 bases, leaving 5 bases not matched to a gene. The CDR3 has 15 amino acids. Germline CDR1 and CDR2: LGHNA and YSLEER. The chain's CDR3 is CASSQGGGSPGELFF. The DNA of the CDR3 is TGCGCCAGCAGCCAAGGCGGCGGGAGTCCCGGGGAGCTGTTTTTT.

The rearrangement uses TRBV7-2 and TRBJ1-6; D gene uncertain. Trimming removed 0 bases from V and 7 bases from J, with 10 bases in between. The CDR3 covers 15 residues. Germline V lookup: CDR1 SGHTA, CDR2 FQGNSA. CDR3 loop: CASSLARRPNSPLHF. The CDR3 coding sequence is TGTGCCAGCAGCTTAGCCAGGAGACCAAATTCACCCCTCCACTTT.

DNA of the CDR3: TGTGCCAGCAGTTCCGAAAAGACAGGGAAGAGCTCCTACGAGCAGTACTTC. Protein sequence: CASSSEKTGKSSYEQYF. The rearrangement uses TRBV27 and TRBJ2-7, with 7 bases aligning to TRBD1. The germline CDR1 and CDR2 sequences are MNHEY and SMNVEV (reference sequence). The CDR3 spans 17 residues. The V segment lost 4 bases and the J segment 0 bases; nucleotides outside the gene matches: 12.

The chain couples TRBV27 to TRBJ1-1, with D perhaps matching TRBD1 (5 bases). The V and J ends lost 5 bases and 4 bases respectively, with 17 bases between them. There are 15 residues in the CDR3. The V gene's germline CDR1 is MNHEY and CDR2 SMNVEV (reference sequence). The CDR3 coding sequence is TGTGCCAGCAGTCCCTCGACAGTCTCTACCACTGAAGCTTTCTTT. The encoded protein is CASSPSTVSTTEAFF.

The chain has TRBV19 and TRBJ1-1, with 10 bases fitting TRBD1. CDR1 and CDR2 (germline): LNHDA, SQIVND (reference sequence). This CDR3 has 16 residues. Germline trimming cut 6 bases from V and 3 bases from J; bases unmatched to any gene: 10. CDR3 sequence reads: CASRVPLGQGHTEAFF. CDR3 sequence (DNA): TGTGCCAGTAGGGTCCCCTTGGGACAGGGGCACACTGAAGCTTTCTTT.

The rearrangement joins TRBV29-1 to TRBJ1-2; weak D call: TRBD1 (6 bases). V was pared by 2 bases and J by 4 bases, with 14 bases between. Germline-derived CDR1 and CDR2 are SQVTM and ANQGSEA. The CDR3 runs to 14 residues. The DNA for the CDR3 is TGCAGCGTTGAAAAAACAGGGACGACCTATGGCTACACCTTC. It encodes CSVEKTGTTYGYTF.

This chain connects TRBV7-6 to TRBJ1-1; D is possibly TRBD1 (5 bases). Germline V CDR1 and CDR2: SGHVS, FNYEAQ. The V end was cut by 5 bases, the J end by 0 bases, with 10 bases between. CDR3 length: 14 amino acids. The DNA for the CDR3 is TGTGCCAGCAGCCCGGGACCGGTGAACACTGAAGCTTTCTTT. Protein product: CASSPGPVNTEAFF.

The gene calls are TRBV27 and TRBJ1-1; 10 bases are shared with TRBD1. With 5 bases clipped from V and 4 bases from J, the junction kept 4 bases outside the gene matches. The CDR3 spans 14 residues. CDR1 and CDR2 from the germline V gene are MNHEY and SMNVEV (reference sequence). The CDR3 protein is CASSDRGLGTEAFF. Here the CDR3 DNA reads TGTGCCAGCAGTGACAGGGGGCTCGGCACTGAAGCTTTCTTT.

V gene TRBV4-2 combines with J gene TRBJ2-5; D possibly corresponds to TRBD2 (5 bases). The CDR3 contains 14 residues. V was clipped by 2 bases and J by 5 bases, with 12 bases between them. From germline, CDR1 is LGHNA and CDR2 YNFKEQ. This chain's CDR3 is CASSQLGNSETQYF. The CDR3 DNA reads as TGTGCCAGCAGCCAACTCGGGAATTCGGAGACCCAGTACTTC.

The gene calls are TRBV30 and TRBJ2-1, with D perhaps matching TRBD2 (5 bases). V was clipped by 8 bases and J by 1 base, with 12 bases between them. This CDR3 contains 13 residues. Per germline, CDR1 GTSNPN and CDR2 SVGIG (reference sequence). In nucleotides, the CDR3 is TGTGCCGCGGGCGGCGGTTCCTACAATGAGCAGTTCTTC. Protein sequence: CAAGGGSYNEQFF.

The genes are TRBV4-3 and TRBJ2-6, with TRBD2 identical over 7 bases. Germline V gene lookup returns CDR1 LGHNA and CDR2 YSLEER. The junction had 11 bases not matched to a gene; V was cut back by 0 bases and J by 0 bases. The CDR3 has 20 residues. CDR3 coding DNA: TGCGCCAGCAGCCAAGATTTAGTGGTAGCGGGCCACTCTGGGGCCAACGTCCTGACTTTC. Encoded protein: CASSQDLVVAGHSGANVLTF.

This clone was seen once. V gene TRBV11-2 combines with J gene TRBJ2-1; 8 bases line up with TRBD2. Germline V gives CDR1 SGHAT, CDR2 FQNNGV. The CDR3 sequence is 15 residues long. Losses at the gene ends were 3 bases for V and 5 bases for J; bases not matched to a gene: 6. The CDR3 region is CASSFGGRINNEQFF. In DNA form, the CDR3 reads TGTGCCAGCAGCTTCGGCGGGAGGATCAACAATGAGCAGTTCTTC.

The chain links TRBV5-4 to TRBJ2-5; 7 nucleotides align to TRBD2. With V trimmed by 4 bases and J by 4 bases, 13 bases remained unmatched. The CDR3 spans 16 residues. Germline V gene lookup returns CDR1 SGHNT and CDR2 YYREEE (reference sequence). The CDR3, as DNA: TGTGCCAGCAGCCCGAGGATGGTAGCGGGTGGAGAGACCCAGTACTTC. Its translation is CASSPRMVAGGETQYF.

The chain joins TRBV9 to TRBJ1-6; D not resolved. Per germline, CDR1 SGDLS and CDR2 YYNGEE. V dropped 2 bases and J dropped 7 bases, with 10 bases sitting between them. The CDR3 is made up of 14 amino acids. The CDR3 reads CASSVYLGNSPLHF. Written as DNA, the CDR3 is TGTGCCAGCAGCGTGTATCTTGGCAATTCACCCCTCCACTTT.

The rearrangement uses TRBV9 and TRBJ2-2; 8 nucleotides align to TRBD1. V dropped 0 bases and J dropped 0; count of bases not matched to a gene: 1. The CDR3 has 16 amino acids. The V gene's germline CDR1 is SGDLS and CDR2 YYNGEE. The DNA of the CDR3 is TGTGCCAGCAGCGTAGCGGACAGGGCGAACACCGGGGAGCTGTTTTTT. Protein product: CASSVADRANTGELFF.

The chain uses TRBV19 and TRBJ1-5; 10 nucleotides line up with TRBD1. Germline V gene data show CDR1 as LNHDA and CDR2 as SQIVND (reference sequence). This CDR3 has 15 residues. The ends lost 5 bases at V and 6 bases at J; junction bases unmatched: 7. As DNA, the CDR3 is TGTGCCAGTAGTCCCGGGACAGGGGAATTTCAGCCCCAGCATTTT. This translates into CASSPGTGEFQPQHF.

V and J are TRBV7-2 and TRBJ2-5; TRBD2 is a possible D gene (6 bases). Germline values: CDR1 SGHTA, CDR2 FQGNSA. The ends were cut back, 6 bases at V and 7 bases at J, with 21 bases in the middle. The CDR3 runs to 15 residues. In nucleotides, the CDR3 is TGTGCCAGCAGTTCCTCGGACTACCCTTTCGGGACCCAGTACTTC. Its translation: CASSSSDYPFGTQYF.

The CDR3 sequence: CASSPRAPRPNEQFF. In DNA form, the CDR3 reads TGTGCCAGCAGCCCCCGGGCCCCAAGACCCAATGAGCAGTTCTTC. The rearrangement joins TRBV7-2 to TRBJ2-1, with no clear D. Germline V gives CDR1 SGHTA, CDR2 FQGNSA. The CDR3 has 15 residues. V was clipped by 5 bases and J by 6 bases, with 17 bases between them.

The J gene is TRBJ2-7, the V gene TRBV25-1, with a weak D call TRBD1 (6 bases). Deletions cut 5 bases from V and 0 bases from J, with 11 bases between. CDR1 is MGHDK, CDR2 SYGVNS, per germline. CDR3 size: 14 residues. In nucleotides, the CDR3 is TGTGCCAGCAGTAAACAGGGAACCTCCTACGAGCAGTACTTC. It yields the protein CASSKQGTSYEQYF.

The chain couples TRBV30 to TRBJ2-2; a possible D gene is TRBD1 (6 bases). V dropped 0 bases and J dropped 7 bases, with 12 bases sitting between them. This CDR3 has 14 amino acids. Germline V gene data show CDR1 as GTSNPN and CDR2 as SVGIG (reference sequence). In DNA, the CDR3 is TGTGCCTGGAGTGTAGTGGGGGCCGGCGGGGAGCTGTTTTTT. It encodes CAWSVVGAGGELFF.

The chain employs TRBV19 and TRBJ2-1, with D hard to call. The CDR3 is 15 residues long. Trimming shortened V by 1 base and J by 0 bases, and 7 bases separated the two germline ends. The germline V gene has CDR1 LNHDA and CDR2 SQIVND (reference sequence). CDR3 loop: CASSIAVSSYNEQFF. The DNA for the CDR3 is TGTGCCAGTAGTATAGCAGTGAGCTCCTACAATGAGCAGTTCTTC.

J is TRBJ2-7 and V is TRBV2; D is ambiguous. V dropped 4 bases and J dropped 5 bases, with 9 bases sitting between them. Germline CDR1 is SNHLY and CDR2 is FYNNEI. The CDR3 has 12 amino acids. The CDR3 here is CASSAGVHEQYF. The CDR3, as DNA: TGTGCCAGCAGTGCAGGAGTCCACGAGCAGTACTTC.

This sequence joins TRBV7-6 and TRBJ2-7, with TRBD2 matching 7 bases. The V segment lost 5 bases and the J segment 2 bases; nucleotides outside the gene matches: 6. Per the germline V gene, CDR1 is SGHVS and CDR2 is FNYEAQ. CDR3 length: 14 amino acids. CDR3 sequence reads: CASSGREFTYEQYF. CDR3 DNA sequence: TGTGCCAGCAGCGGGCGGGAGTTTACCTACGAGCAGTACTTC.

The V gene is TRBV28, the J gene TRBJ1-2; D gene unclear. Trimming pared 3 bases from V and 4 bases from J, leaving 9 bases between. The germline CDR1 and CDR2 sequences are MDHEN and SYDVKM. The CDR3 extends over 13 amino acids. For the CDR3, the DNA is TGTGCCAGCAGTTTTGCACAGTTCTATGGCTACACCTTC. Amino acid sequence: CASSFAQFYGYTF.

CDR3 in amino acids: CASSVRLGSPQETQYF. CDR3 DNA: TGTGCCAGCAGCGTAAGGTTGGGTAGCCCTCAAGAGACCCAGTACTTC. The chain links TRBV9 to TRBJ2-5; D unclear. This CDR3 is 16 amino acids long. In germline, CDR1 is SGDLS, CDR2 YYNGEE. Trimming removed 1 base from V and 2 bases from J, with 15 bases in between.

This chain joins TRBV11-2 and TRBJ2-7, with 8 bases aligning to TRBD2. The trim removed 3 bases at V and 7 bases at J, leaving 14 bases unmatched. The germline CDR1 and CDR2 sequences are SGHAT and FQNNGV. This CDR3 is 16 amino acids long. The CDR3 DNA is TGTGCCAGCAGCTTCGGTCGTATTCTAGCGGGTGATGAGCAGTACTTC. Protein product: CASSFGRILAGDEQYF.

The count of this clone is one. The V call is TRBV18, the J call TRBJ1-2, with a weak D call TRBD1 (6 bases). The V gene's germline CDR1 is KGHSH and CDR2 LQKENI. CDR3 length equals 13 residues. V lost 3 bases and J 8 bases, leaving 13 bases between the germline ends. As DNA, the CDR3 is TGTGCCAGCTCACCCAGGGGTGGTGACGGCTACACCTTC. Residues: CASSPRGGDGYTF.

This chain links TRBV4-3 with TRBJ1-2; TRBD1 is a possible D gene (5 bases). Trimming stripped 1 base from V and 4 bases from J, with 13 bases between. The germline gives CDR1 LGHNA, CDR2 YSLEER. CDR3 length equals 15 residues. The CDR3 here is CASSQVWAGRYGYTF. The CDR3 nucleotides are TGCGCCAGCAGCCAAGTCTGGGCAGGGCGCTATGGCTACACCTTC.

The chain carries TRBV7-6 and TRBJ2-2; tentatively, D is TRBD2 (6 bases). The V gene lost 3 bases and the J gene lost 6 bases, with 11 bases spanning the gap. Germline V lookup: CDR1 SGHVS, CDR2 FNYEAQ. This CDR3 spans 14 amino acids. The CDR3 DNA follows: TGTGCCAGCAGCTTGGGAGGACTGCCCGGGGAGCTGTTTTTT. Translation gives CASSLGGLPGELFF.